This TCR beta chain was sequenced during a study of T cell clonality in common variable immunodeficiency. The assay was immunoSEQ multiplex PCR, and TCRdb's table has in-frame clones only and misses some. Singletons are absent from the sample, which has around 15,000 clones. To note about this clone: Its antigen is still unknown. Read coverage stops 3 residues before the CDR3 terminus; the germline J gene supplies the remainder.

The CDR3 has 15 amino acids. Trimming removed 4 bases at V and 0 bases at J, with 11 bases between. Germline CDR1 MNHNS, CDR2 SASEGT. Study observations and caveats: In common variable immunodeficiency, TCR beta chains reportedly carried fewer deletions and N-nucleotide insertions.

This chain links TRBV6-1 with TRBJ2-3; weak D call: TRBD1 (6 bases). The source material was peripheral blood mononuclear cells. This clonotype was sampled from a human donor with common variable immunodeficiency. The part of the CDR3 DNA that was read is TGTGCCAGCAGTGTACAGGGAACTAGCACAGATACG. This sequence encodes CASSVQGTSTDT. The CDR3 in full is CASSVQGTSTDTQYF.